A single sample is the source of the 12 T cell receptor delta chains below, sequenced in a study of Vδ1+ human thymocytes. General study results and limits: Thymic TRG and TRD repertoires appeared highly polyclonal.

These TCRs' antigens remain unknown. The template was reverse-transcribed extracted RNA. CDR3 amplicons came from multiplex PCR with pooled V-gene forward and constant-region reverse primers. TCRdb ran CATT on the multiplex PCR reads. In the table there are fewer than 90,000 delta-chain clones, around 35% of which are singletons. The material sequenced was Vdelta1+ gamma-delta thymocytes from the thymus. Subset defined: FACS-sorted CD3+ TCRalphabeta- TCRVdelta1+ TCRVdelta2- thymocytes. The source is a boy under two years old who had congenital heart surgery.

The chain couples TRDV1 to TRDJ1; 10 bases map to TRDD3. V shed 4 bases, J shed 7 bases, and the junction held 24 bases outside the gene matches. Germline assignment: CDR1 TSWWSYY and CDR2 QGS. The CDR3 covers 20 residues. CDR3 region: CALGVPLNSLGDSSGGKLIF. CDR3 sequence (DNA): TGTGCTCTTGGGGTGCCTCTAAACTCACTGGGGGATTCCTCGGGGGGTAAACTCATCTTT.

This sequence joins TRDV1 and TRDJ1; 9 nucleotides agree with TRDD3. J lost 1 base, V lost 0 bases, and 12 bases had no gene match. The germline CDR1 and CDR2 sequences are TSWWSYY and QGS. The CDR3 extends over 19 amino acids. Written as DNA, the CDR3 is TGTGCTCTTGGGGAACTCGGCGGAAGGGGATACGTGCCCACCGATAAACTCATCTTT. Translation: CALGELGGRGYVPTDKLIF.

The chain links TRDV1 to TRDJ1, with 7 bases fitting TRDD3. The germline V gene has CDR1 TSWWSYY and CDR2 QGS. V was pared by 5 bases and J by 0 bases, with 18 bases of the junction left unmatched. The CDR3 consists of 19 residues. The CDR3 sequence is CALGTILGGGIGYTDKLIF. The CDR3 nucleotides are TGTGCTCTTGGGACCATCCTTGGTGGGGGAATAGGATACACCGATAAACTCATCTTT.

The chain employs TRDV2 and TRDJ3, with 10 bases identical to TRDD3. With V trimmed by 5 bases and J by 3 bases, 15 bases remained unmatched. There are 20 residues in the CDR3. Germline CDR1 is GEAIGNYY and CDR2 is EKD. CDR3: CACGTCTGGSWLWDTRQMFF. CDR3 coding DNA: TGTGCCTGTGGCACGTGTACTGGGGGATCATGGCTCTGGGACACCCGACAGATGTTTTTC.

The chain has TRDV1 and TRDJ1; 10 bases are shared with TRDD3. V dropped 2 bases and J dropped 8; count of bases not matched to a gene: 14. Germline CDR1 reads TSWWSYY; CDR2 reads QGS. This CDR3 contains 17 residues. CDR3 nucleotides: TGTGCTCTTGGGGAAGGGGTGCTACGGGGGGGATACGACAAACTCATCTTT. Translation gives CALGEGVLRGGYDKLIF.

Regarding this clone: Other DNA sequences in this specimen translate into the identical CDR3. This rearrangement joins TRDV1 to TRDJ1; tentatively, D is TRDD3 (5 bases). Per germline, CDR1 TSWWSYY and CDR2 QGS. The CDR3 loop spans 21 amino acids. Trimming took 1 base from V and 0 from J, leaving 27 bases between them. The DNA for the CDR3 is TGTGCTCTTGGGGAACGACTCCTTATCCCGTACTGGACCTTGTACACCGATAAACTCATCTTT. This encodes CALGERLLIPYWTLYTDKLIF.

A word on this clone: The junction departs from germline at one end; a sequencing error may be responsible. The chain combines TRDV2 with TRDJ1; maybe TRDD2 (6 bases). Germline V gene sequence: CDR1 GEAIGNYY, CDR2 EKD. The CDR3 runs to 17 residues. CDR3 amino acids: CACATVSSSYRPSKLIF. CDR3 nucleotide sequence: TGTGCCTGTGCCACCGTGTCTTCCTCCTACCGTCCTAGCAAACTCATCTTT.

The sample holds a few counts of this clone. The V call is TRDV1, the J call TRDJ1; 8 bases line up with TRDD2. The CDR3 covers 21 residues. The V segment lost 0 bases and the J segment 1 base; nucleotides outside the gene matches: 19. Germline CDR1 reads TSWWSYY; CDR2 reads QGS. This CDR3 reads CALGELHLVLPTILSTDKLIF. As DNA, the CDR3 is TGTGCTCTTGGGGAACTCCACCTAGTACTTCCTACAATACTTTCCACCGATAAACTCATCTTT.

The rearrangement uses TRDV1 and TRDJ1, with TRDD3 matching 13 bases. With V trimmed by 1 base and J by 0 bases, 17 bases remained unmatched. Per the germline V gene, CDR1 is TSWWSYY and CDR2 is QGS. The CDR3 runs 22 residues. CDR3 protein: CALGEPPLLGDTQLGDTDKLIF. Here the CDR3 DNA reads TGTGCTCTTGGGGAACCCCCTCTACTGGGGGATACGCAACTTGGGGACACCGATAAACTCATCTTT.

The rearrangement links TRDV1 to TRDJ1; 10 bases fit TRDD3. With V trimmed by 1 base and J by 10 bases, 27 bases remained unmatched. CDR3 length: 21 amino acids. The germline gives CDR1 TSWWSYY, CDR2 QGS. The CDR3 protein is CALGERSLGWPSTGGCHGLIF. The CDR3 nucleotides are TGTGCTCTTGGGGAACGGTCCCTCGGGTGGCCTAGCACTGGGGGATGTCATGGACTCATCTTT.

This clone was seen a few times. The chain recombines TRDV1 with TRDJ1; D perhaps matches TRDD3 (6 bases). CDR1 is TSWWSYY and CDR2 is QGS in the germline V gene. The CDR3 is made up of 20 amino acids. V was shortened by 8 bases and J by 0 bases, with 31 bases between the two germline ends. CDR3 amino acids: CALWNLRFRDMGVYTDKLIF. In nucleotides, the CDR3 is TGTGCTCTTTGGAACCTCCGCTTTAGGGATATGGGGGTCTACACCGATAAACTCATCTTT.

The genes are TRDV2 and TRDJ1; 12 bases fit TRDD3. Germline loops: CDR1 GEAIGNYY, CDR2 EKD. The ends lost 0 bases at V and 1 base at J; junction bases unmatched: 8. The CDR3 sequence is 18 residues long. Here the CDR3 DNA reads TGTGCCTGTGACACCGGGTACTGGGGGATACATTCCACCGATAAACTCATCTTT. Translation: CACDTGYWGIHSTDKLIF.